Described below is a single T cell receptor (beta chain) sequence and its context. Its specificity is not known. Clones were read by immunoSEQ multiplex PCR, and TCRdb kept only the in-frame ones, dropping some. In the table there are around 140,000 clones, 88% of which are singletons. Time point specified: baseline pretreatment blood. Regarding treatment: 15 Gy SBRT to primary tumor, nephrectomy 4 weeks later. The patient's renal cell carcinoma had clear cell pathology. This CDR3 spans 13 amino acids. Trimming left V 5 bases short and J 9 bases short, with 14 bases between. From germline, CDR1 is LNHDA and CDR2 SQIVND (reference sequence). These data belong to a study of radiation and T cells in renal cell carcinoma. Study context: Nephrectomy followed 15 Gy stereotactic body radiation by 4 weeks. Study-wide results and limits: Without pretreatment biopsies, baseline tumor clonotype presence was undetermined. Top tumor clonotypes rose in blood 2 weeks post-radiation, then contracted.

The chain joins TRBV19 to TRBJ1-5; possibly TRBD1 for D (6 bases). The sequenced sample was blood, obtained from a patient whose treatment included radiotherapy and nephrectomy. This sequence was found in a woman in her 70s with renal cell carcinoma. The CDR3 sequence: CASSPPRGRPQHF. CDR3 DNA: TGTGCCAGTAGTCCCCCCCGGGGGCGGCCCCAGCATTTT.